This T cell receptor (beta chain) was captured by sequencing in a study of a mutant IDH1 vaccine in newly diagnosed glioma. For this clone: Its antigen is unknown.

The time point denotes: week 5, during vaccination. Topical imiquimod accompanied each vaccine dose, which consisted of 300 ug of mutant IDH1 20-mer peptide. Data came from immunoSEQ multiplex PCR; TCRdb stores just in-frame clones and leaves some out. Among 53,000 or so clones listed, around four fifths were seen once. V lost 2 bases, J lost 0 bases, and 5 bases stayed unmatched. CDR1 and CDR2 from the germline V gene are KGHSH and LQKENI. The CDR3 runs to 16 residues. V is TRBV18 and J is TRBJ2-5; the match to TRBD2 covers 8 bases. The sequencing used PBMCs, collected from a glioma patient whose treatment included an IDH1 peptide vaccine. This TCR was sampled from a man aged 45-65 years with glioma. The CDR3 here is CASSPESSGYQETQYF. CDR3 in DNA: TGTGCCAGCTCACCAGAGTCTAGCGGGTACCAAGAGACCCAGTACTTC. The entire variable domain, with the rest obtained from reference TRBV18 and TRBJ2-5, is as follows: NAGVMQNPRHLVRRRGQEARLRCSPMKGHSHVYWYRQLPEEGLKFMVYLQKENIIDESGMPKERFSAEFPKEGPSILRIQQVVRGDSAAYFCASSPESSGYQETQYFGPGTRLLVL.